These 18 T cell receptor beta chains were sequenced from one sample in a study of naive and memory T cell subsets. Antigens of these TCRs are unknown. Overall study findings and caveats: Possibly reflecting memory cells re-expressing CD45RA, a few larger clonotypes occurred in naive repertoires, especially CD8.

Two oligonucleotides, mixed equimolar, formed the beta constant-region primer covering TRBC1 and TRBC2. Ligated cDNA was amplified by four rounds of PCR with nested alpha and beta constant-region primers and SP2. TCRdb re-called the UMI-ligation and nested PCR reads through MiXCR, storing one row per CDR3 protein. The sample has 120,000 to 150,000 distinct CDR3 sequences, 22% seen once. The sample comprised naive CD4+ T cells from blood. Every receptor here comes from a human donor in good health.

There are a few counts of this clonotype. The chain employs TRBV7-8 and TRBJ1-2, with 8 bases fitting TRBD1. Germline V gives CDR1 SGHVS, CDR2 FQNEAQ. V lost 5 bases and J lost 2; bases outside the gene matches: 4. The CDR3 sequence is 14 residues long. CDR3 region: CASSPRTGNYGYTF. CDR3 nucleotides: TGTGCCAGCAGCCCTCGGACAGGGAACTATGGCTACACCTTC.

The rearrangement joins TRBV6-2 or TRBV6-3 to TRBJ2-1; 8 bases agree with TRBD2. Per the germline V gene, CDR1 is MNHEY and CDR2 is SVGEGT. Germline trimming cut 2 bases from V and 1 base from J; bases unmatched to any gene: 4. This CDR3 is 16 amino acids long. The CDR3 DNA reads as TGTGCCAGCAGTTACGGGACGGGAGGGTCCTACAATGAGCAGTTCTTC. Encoded protein: CASSYGTGGSYNEQFF.

The chain employs TRBV27 and TRBJ2-3; 12 bases fit TRBD2. The CDR3 totals 17 residues. Trimming cost V 5 bases and J 6 bases; bases outside gene matches: 12. Germline V gene sequence: CDR1 MNHEY, CDR2 SMNVEV (reference sequence). The CDR3 spells CASSLQPLAGGGDTQYF. The CDR3 DNA is TGTGCCAGCAGTCTCCAGCCGCTAGCGGGAGGGGGGGATACGCAGTATTTT.

The chain is built from TRBV12-3 or TRBV12-4 and TRBJ2-3; no definite D call. V was shortened by 6 bases and J by 3 bases, with 16 bases between the two germline ends. The CDR3 has 15 residues. Written as DNA, the CDR3 is TGTGCCAGCAGCTTACTGGGTAGTGTGACAGATACGCAGTATTTT. Translated, it gives CASSLLGSVTDTQYF.

This clonotype was found a few times. This chain connects TRBV4-3 to TRBJ2-3; D unresolved. This CDR3 spans 13 amino acids. Trimming took 6 bases from V and 0 from J, leaving 7 bases between them. CDR1 is LGHNA, CDR2 YSLEER, per germline. DNA of the CDR3: TGCGCCAGCAGGCGGACGAGCACAGATACGCAGTATTTT. Translation gives CASRRTSTDTQYF.

The V and J genes are TRBV2 and TRBJ2-5, with TRBD2 identical over 7 bases. Germline V gene sequence: CDR1 SNHLY, CDR2 FYNNEI. V lost 3 bases, J lost 3 bases, and 4 bases stayed unmatched. CDR3 length: 14 amino acids. The CDR3 coding sequence is TGTGCCAGCAGTGAGGTTCTAGCGGAAGAGACCCAGTACTTC. Translation: CASSEVLAEETQYF.

The genes are TRBV6-5 and TRBJ2-2, with D perhaps TRBD1 (6 bases). CDR1 is MNHEY, CDR2 SVGAGI, per germline. The CDR3 contains 16 residues. With 7 bases removed from V and 0 bases from J, the gap between germline ends came to 15 bases. CDR3 protein: CASTPRGHSNTGELFF. Here the CDR3 DNA reads TGTGCCAGCACCCCGAGGGGACACTCGAACACCGGGGAGCTGTTTTTT.

The chain joins TRBV27 to TRBJ2-1, with 10 bases aligning to TRBD2. V dropped 4 bases and J dropped 5; count of bases not matched to a gene: 5. Looked up from germline, CDR1 is MNHEY and CDR2 is SMNVEV (reference sequence). The CDR3 loop spans 15 amino acids. The CDR3 nucleotides are TGTGCCAGCAGTTATCTAGCGGGAGCAGACAATGAGCAGTTCTTC. This gives the protein CASSYLAGADNEQFF.

This clonotype appeared many times. The V gene is TRBV27, the J gene TRBJ2-3; 9 bases line up with TRBD1. The CDR3 contains 16 residues. Germline V gives CDR1 MNHEY, CDR2 SMNVEV (reference sequence). Trimming took 6 bases from V and 1 from J; bases not matched to a gene: 8. The CDR3 protein is CASSSDRGGGTDTQYF. CDR3 sequence (DNA): TGTGCCAGCAGCTCGGACAGGGGAGGCGGCACAGATACGCAGTATTTT.

This clonotype occurred a few times. V usage is TRBV29-1 and J usage is TRBJ1-2; TRBD1 might be the D (5 bases). The CDR3 loop spans 12 amino acids. V shed 1 base and J shed 5 bases, with 8 bases lying between them. From germline, CDR1 is SQVTM and CDR2 ANQGSEA. In nucleotides, the CDR3 is TGCAGCGTTGAAGCTGGGGCTTATGGCTACACCTTC. As protein: CSVEAGAYGYTF.

J is TRBJ2-1 and V is TRBV5-1; D might be TRBD2 (5 bases). CDR1 and CDR2 from the germline V gene are SGHRS and YFSETQ. V lost 4 bases and J lost 0, with 17 bases in between. The length of the CDR3 is 17 residues. In nucleotides, the CDR3 is TGCGCCAGCAGCCAAGAGGAGGCGCGCAGCTCCTACAATGAGCAGTTCTTC. As protein: CASSQEEARSSYNEQFF.

This clonotype has just one count. At one end the junction does not follow the germline gene, possibly because of a read error. The chain links TRBV18 to TRBJ2-5; D could derive from TRBD1 or TRBD2 (5 bases each). The CDR3 length is 13 residues. CDR1 is KGHSH and CDR2 is LQKENI in the germline V gene. The CDR3 loop reads CPSSPPRGETQYF. The CDR3, as DNA: TGTCCCAGCTCACCACCGAGGGGAGAGACCCAGTACTTC.

In DNA, the CDR3 is TGTGCCAGCAGCTTCCCGGGACTAGCGGGAGATCGGGAGCAGTTCTTC. It codes for CASSFPGLAGDREQFF. The rearrangement joins TRBV11-2 to TRBJ2-1, with TRBD2 matching over 14 bases. The junction had 8 bases not matched to a gene; V was cut back by 3 bases and J by 10 bases. The CDR3 loop spans 16 amino acids. Germline CDR1 and CDR2: SGHAT and FQNNGV. Variable domain in full (rest from reference TRBV11-2 and TRBJ2-1): EAGVAQSPRYKIIEKRQSVAFWCNPISGHATLYWYQQILGQGPKLLIQFQNNGVVDDSQLPKDRFSAERLKGVDSTLKIQPAKLEDSAVYLCASSFPGLAGDREQFFGPGTRLTVL.

The V gene is TRBV3-1, the J gene TRBJ2-1; 12 positions match TRBD2. The CDR3 is 17 amino acids. With 4 bases clipped from V and 6 bases from J, the junction kept 10 bases outside the gene matches. Germline V gives CDR1 LGHDT, CDR2 YNNKEL (reference sequence). DNA for the CDR3: TGTGCCAGCAGCCCAGGACTAGCGGGATTACCTAGCAATGAGCAGTTCTTC. This encodes CASSPGLAGLPSNEQFF.

The V gene is TRBV19, the J gene TRBJ1-1; possible D gene TRBD1, 5 bases. The CDR3 runs 11 residues. V shed 5 bases and J shed 7 bases, with 8 bases lying between them. Germline-derived CDR1 and CDR2 are LNHDA and SQIVND (reference sequence). The CDR3 loop reads CASSGGYEAFF. The CDR3 region has the DNA TGTGCCAGTAGTGGGGGTTATGAAGCTTTCTTT.

The chain combines TRBV12-3 or TRBV12-4 with TRBJ2-7; 12 bases align to TRBD2. V lost 3 bases and J lost 5; bases outside the gene matches: 5. The CDR3 loop spans 15 amino acids. The CDR3 sequence is CASSLASGRADEQYF. The CDR3 DNA sequence: TGTGCCAGCAGTTTGGCTAGCGGGAGGGCGGACGAGCAGTACTTC.

The sample holds a few counts of this clonotype. The V and J genes are TRBV27 and TRBJ2-7, with 7 bases fitting TRBD1. V gave up 5 bases and J gave up 4 bases; unmatched junction bases: 11. Germline CDR1 and CDR2: MNHEY and SMNVEV (reference sequence). This CDR3 is built from 15 residues. In DNA form, the CDR3 reads TGTGCCAGCAGTCCGTCCGGGGACAGTGAATACGAGCAGTACTTC. It yields the protein CASSPSGDSEYEQYF.

The V and J genes are TRBV12-3 or TRBV12-4 and TRBJ1-1; D is unclear. The CDR3 is 15 residues long. V lost 7 bases and J 3 bases, leaving 18 bases between the germline ends. CDR3 nucleotides: TGTGCCAGCATCCCCACAGACGGAGGCTACACTGAAGCTTTCTTT. Translation: CASIPTDGGYTEAFF.